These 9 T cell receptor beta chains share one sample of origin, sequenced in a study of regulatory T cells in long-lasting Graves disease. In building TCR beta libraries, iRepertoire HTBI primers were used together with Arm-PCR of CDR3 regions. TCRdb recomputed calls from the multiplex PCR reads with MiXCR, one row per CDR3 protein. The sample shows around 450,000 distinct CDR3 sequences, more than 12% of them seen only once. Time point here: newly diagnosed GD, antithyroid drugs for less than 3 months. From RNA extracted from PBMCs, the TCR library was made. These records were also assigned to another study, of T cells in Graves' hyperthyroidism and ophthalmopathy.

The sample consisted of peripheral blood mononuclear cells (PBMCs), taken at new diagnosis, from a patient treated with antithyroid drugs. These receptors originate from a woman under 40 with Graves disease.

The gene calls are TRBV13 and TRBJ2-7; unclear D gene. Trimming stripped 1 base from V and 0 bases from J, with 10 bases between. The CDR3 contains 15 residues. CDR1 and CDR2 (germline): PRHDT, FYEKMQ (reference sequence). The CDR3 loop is CASSLEPGPSYEQYF. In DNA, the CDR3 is TGTGCCAGCAGCTTAGAGCCCGGGCCCTCCTACGAGCAGTACTTC.

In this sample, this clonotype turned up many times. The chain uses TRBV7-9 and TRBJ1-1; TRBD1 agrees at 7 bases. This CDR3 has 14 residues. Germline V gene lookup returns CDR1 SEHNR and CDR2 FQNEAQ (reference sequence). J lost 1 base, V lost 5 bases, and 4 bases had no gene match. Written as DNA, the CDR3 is TGTGCCAGCAGCAAATCAGGGGGGAACACTGAAGCTTTCTTT. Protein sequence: CASSKSGGNTEAFF.

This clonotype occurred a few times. The CDR3 region is CASSLQINSNQPQHF. DNA of the CDR3: TGTGCCAGCAGCTTACAGATCAATAGCAATCAGCCCCAGCATTTT. The V call is TRBV7-8, the J call TRBJ1-5; D remains ambiguous. Trimming took 2 bases from V and 0 from J, leaving 8 bases between them. Germline CDR1 and CDR2: SGHVS and FQNEAQ. The CDR3 totals 15 residues.

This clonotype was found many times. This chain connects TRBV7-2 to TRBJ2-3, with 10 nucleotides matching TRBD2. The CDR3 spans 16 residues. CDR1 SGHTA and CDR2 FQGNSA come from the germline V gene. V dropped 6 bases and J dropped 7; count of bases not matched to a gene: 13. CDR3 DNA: TGTGCCAGCAGTTATGAAGCGGGAGGGAGTAGAAATACGCAGTATTTT. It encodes CASSYEAGGSRNTQYF.

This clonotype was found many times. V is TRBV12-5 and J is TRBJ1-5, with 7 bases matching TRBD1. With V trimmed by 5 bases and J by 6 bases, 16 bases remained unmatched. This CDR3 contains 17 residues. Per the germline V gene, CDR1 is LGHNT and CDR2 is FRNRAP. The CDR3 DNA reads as TGTGCTAGTGGTCTCGTCATAAGCCCGACAGGGATTCAGCCCCAGCATTTT. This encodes CASGLVISPTGIQPQHF.

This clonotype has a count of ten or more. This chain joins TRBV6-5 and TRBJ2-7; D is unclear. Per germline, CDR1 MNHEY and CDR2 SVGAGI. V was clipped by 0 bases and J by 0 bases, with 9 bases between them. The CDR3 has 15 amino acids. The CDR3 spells CASSYSTLSSYEQYF. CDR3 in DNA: TGTGCCAGCAGTTACTCGACCCTCAGCTCCTACGAGCAGTACTTC.

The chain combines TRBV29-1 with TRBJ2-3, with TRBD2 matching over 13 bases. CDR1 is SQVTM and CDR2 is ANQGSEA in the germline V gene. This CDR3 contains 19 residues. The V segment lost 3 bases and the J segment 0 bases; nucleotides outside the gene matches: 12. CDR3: CSVELAKTSGRKSTDTQYF. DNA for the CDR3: TGCAGCGTTGAGCTGGCTAAGACTAGCGGGAGGAAAAGCACAGATACGCAGTATTTT.

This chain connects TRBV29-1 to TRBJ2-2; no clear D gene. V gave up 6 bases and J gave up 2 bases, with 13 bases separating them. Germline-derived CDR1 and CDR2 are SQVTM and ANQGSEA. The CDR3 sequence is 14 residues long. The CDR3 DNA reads TGCAGCGTGCGTCGGACCAAAAACACCGGGGAGCTGTTTTTT. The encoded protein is CSVRRTKNTGELFF.

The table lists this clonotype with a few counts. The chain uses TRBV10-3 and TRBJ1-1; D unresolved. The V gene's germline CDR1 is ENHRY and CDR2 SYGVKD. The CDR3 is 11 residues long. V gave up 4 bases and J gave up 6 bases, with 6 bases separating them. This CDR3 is CAISAGSEAFF. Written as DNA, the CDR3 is TGTGCCATCAGTGCCGGCTCTGAAGCTTTCTTT.